Listed below are T cell receptor beta chains from one sample, sequenced in a study of blood T cell repertoires in COVID-19. TCRdb's table, derived via immunoSEQ multiplex PCR, lists solely in-frame clones and lacks some. The sample comprises about 160,000 clones, about four fifths of which are singletons, and over 9.5% rests with the top ten. The sequenced material came from peripheral blood. The receptors come from a woman aged 80 or over with active or convalescent COVID-19. Both conserved end residues are part of each CDR3. Each record gives: CDR3 length, D gene, V gene, J gene, clone size, CDR3 DNA, CDR3 protein. The D gene is left open where the match is weak. Only some rows state a clone size, as once, few, many or a class for expanded clones.

>12|-|TRBV7-9|TRBJ1-5|-
TGTGCCAGCAGCTTAGACGGCACAGCCCAGCATTTT
CASSLDGTAQHF
>16|-|TRBV6-6|TRBJ2-2|-
TGTGCCAGCAGTTCGCCCCCACTCGACGCGGCCGGAGAGCTGTTTTTT
CASSSPPLDAAGELFF
>13|-|TRBV19|TRBJ1-2|-
TGTGCCAGTACCCAAAGACAGACCTATGGCTACACCTTC
CASTQRQTYGYTF
>13|-|TRBV6-1|TRBJ1-2|-
TGTGCCAGCAGTGAAGCGGCCCCCTATGGCTACACCTTC
CASSEAAPYGYTF
>17|-|TRBV10-1|TRBJ2-2|-
TGCGCCAGCACCCTAGACCGGACTTCGACGAACACCGGGGAGCTGTTTTTT
CASTLDRTSTNTGELFF
>14|TRBD2|TRBV11-3|TRBJ2-1|-
TGTGCCAGCAGCTCACGGGAGGGCCAGAGTGAGCAGTTCTTC
CASSSREGQSEQFF
>18|-|TRBV7-9|TRBJ2-1|-
TGTGCCAGCAGCCCAACATCGGGAGCGGGTGTCTCCTACAATGAGCAGTTCTTC
CASSPTSGAGVSYNEQFF
>13|TRBD1|TRBV7-9|TRBJ2-1|-
TGTGCCAGCAGCTTAGAAGGGGGCGGGGAGCAGTTCTTC
CASSLEGGGEQFF
>12|-|TRBV27|TRBJ1-3|-
TGTGCCAGCAGTTCAGGTGGAAACACCATATATTTT
CASSSGGNTIYF
>11|-|TRBV12-3/TRBV12-4|TRBJ2-7|-
TGTGCCAGCACCCTCTCCTACGAGCAGTACTTC
CASTLSYEQYF
>14|-|TRBV19|TRBJ2-1|-
TGTGCCAGTAGTATAACGGGGATCTCCAATGAGCAGTTCTTC
CASSITGISNEQFF
>17|-|TRBV4-2|TRBJ2-7|-
TGTGCCAGCAGCCAACCGTCGATTAGCGGAACTCCCTACGAGCAGTACTTC
CASSQPSISGTPYEQYF
>18|TRBD1|TRBV6-2/TRBV6-3|TRBJ2-1|-
TGTGCCAGCAGTTACCATACCGGGACAGGGAGCTCCTACAATGAGCAGTTCTTC
CASSYHTGTGSSYNEQFF
>13|-|TRBV3-1/TRBV3-2|TRBJ2-7|-
TGTGCCAGCAATGGCGCGGGACCTTTCGAGCAGTACTTC
CASNGAGPFEQYF
>15|-|TRBV28|TRBJ2-7|-
TGTGCCAGCAGCGCAACAGGGTATAGTTCCTACGAGCAGTACTTC
CASSATGYSSYEQYF
>14|TRBD2|TRBV6-6|TRBJ2-7|-
TGTGCCAGCACCCAAAGCGGGAGTTTTTACGAGCAGTACTTC
CASTQSGSFYEQYF
>15|-|TRBV5-1|TRBJ2-1|-
TGCGCCAGCAGCTTGGTGGGGGGCTCCTACAATGAGCAGTTCTTC
CASSLVGGSYNEQFF
>14|-|TRBV30|TRBJ1-2|few
TGTGCCTGGAGTCCAGGAGGGGTTCACTATGGCTACACCTTC
CAWSPGGVHYGYTF
>15|TRBD1|TRBV2|TRBJ1-6|-
TGTGCCAGCAGTGAGGGACGGACAGGGCGGACACCCCTCCACTTT
CASSEGRTGRTPLHF
>17|-|TRBV5-1|TRBJ2-7|-
TGCGCCAGCAGCTTGGGTACGGGACACTTTCGCTCCTACGAGCAGTACTTC
CASSLGTGHFRSYEQYF
>14|-|TRBV18|TRBJ2-1|-
TGTGCCAGCTCACAGAGTAGGGGGGGCGGTGAGCAGTTCTTC
CASSQSRGGGEQFF
>14|TRBD1|TRBV5-1|TRBJ2-7|-
TGCGCCAGCAGCTTGGGGACAGGCGCCGACGAGCAGTACTTC
CASSLGTGADEQYF
>15|TRBD1|TRBV6-5|TRBJ1-6|few
TGTGCCAGCAGCCTAACAGGGGGCGCATATTCACCCCTCCACTTT
CASSLTGGAYSPLHF
>15|-|TRBV5-5|TRBJ2-3|once
TGTGCCAGCAGCTTAGACAGCCCCTCGGGAGATACGCAGTATTTT
CASSLDSPSGDTQYF
>15|-|TRBV21-1|TRBJ1-3|-
TGTGCCAGCAGCAACGGGGTTACCTCTGGAAACACCATATATTTT
CASSNGVTSGNTIYF
>15|-|TRBV6-1|TRBJ1-4|-
TGTGCCAGCAGCGACACAGGTTTGACTAATGAAAAACTGTTTTTT
CASSDTGLTNEKLFF
>14|-|TRBV28|TRBJ2-7|-
TGTGCCAGCAGTGTACTAGCCCAGTTCTACGAGCAGTACTTC
CASSVLAQFYEQYF
>15|-|TRBV18|TRBJ1-5|-
TGTGCCAGCTCACCACCAAGTCAGGGCAATCAGCCCCAGCATTTT
CASSPPSQGNQPQHF
>13|-|TRBV30|TRBJ1-3|-
TGTGCCTGGAGCAGGGGTACACGGGAAACCATATATTTT
CAWSRGTRETIYF
>15|TRBD2|TRBV6-4|TRBJ2-1|-
TGTGCCAGCAGTGAAGCGGGAGTCTCCTACAATGAGCAGTTCTTC
CASSEAGVSYNEQFF
>13|-|TRBV6-5|TRBJ1-2|-
TGTGCCAGCAATCATCGGGGGGCCGGTGGCTACACCTTC
CASNHRGAGGYTF
>16|TRBD2|TRBV5-1|TRBJ2-2|-
TGCGCCAGCAGCCCCTCGGGGGGTGGCGGCACCGGGGAGCTGTTTTTT
CASSPSGGGGTGELFF
>15|-|TRBV7-9|TRBJ2-5|-
TGTGCCAGCAGCTTAGTCCTAAAAAACCAAGAGACCCAGTACTTC
CASSLVLKNQETQYF
>13|-|TRBV6-4|TRBJ1-1|-
TGTGCCAGCAGTGCCGGGACATGGACTGAAGCTTTCTTT
CASSAGTWTEAFF
>16|-|TRBV7-9|TRBJ2-1|-
TGTGCCAGCAGCTCCCTGGCGGGAAGATCCTACAATGAGCAGTTCTTC
CASSSLAGRSYNEQFF
>17|TRBD1|TRBV11-3|TRBJ2-2|-
TGTGCCAGCAGCTTAGAAACCGGGACAGGGAACGACCGGGAGCTGTTTTTT
CASSLETGTGNDRELFF
>14|TRBD1|TRBV3-1/TRBV3-2|TRBJ1-4|-
TGTGCCAGCAGCCAAGGGACAGGGAAGGAAAAACTGTTTTTT
CASSQGTGKEKLFF
>14|-|TRBV27|TRBJ1-5|-
TGTGCCAGCAGTTTTCTAGACAGCAATCAGCCCCAGCATTTT
CASSFLDSNQPQHF
>15|-|TRBV7-6|TRBJ2-7|-
TGTGCCAGCAGCTTAGGACAGGCATATACCTACGAGCAGTACTTC
CASSLGQAYTYEQYF
>14|-|TRBV27|TRBJ1-5|-
TGTGCCAGCAGTTTATCAGGAGGCAATCAGCCCCAGCATTTT
CASSLSGGNQPQHF
>13|TRBD1|TRBV5-8|TRBJ2-7|-
TGTGCCAGCAGCCTGACAGGGTTTTACGAGCAGTACTTC
CASSLTGFYEQYF